This T cell receptor (beta chain) was sequenced in a study of control samples from healthy donors and cancer patients. This clone showed up just once. CDR1 and CDR2 (germline): MNHNY, SVGAGI (reference sequence). Trimming took 7 bases from V and 4 from J; bases not matched to a gene: 10. The CDR3 is 15 residues long. The method was immunoSEQ multiplex PCR; TCRdb's version includes in-frame clones alone and lacks a portion of them. This table has 150,000 or so clones, roughly 94% appearing once. What was sequenced was PBMCs. The chain is built from TRBV6-6 and TRBJ2-3; 8 bases are a match to TRBD1. The TCR comes from a man between 60 and 75 years old with colorectal cancer. CDR3 protein: CASIPQGAGADTQYF. DNA of the CDR3: TGTGCCAGCATTCCTCAGGGGGCAGGCGCAGATACGCAGTATTTT.